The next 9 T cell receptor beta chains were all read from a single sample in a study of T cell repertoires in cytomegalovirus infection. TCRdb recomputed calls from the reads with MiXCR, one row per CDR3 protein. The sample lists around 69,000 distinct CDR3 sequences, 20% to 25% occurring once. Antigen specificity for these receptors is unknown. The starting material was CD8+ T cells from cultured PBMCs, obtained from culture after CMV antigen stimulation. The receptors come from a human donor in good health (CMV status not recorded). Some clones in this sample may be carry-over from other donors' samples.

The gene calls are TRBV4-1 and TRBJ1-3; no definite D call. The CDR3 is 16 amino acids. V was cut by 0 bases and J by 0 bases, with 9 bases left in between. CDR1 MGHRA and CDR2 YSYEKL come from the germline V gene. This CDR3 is CASSQDAIPSGNTIYF. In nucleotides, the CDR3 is TGCGCCAGCAGCCAAGATGCCATCCCCTCTGGAAACACCATATATTTT.

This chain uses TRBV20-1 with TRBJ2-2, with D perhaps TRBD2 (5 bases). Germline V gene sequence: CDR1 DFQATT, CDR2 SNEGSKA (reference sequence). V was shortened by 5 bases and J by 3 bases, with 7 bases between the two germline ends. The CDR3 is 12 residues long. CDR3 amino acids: CSAVGDTGELFF. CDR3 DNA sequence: TGCAGTGCTGTCGGGGACACCGGGGAGCTGTTTTTT.

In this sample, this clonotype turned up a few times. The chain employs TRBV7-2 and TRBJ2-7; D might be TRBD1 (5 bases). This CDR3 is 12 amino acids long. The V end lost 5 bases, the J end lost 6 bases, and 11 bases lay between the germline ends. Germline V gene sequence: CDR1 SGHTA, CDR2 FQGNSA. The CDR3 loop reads CASSPIRAEQYF. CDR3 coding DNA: TGTGCCAGCAGCCCGATCAGGGCCGAGCAGTACTTC.

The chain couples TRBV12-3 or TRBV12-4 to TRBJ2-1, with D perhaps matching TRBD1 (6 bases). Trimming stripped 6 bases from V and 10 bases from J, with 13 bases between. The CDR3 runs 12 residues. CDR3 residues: CASSPQGAEQFF. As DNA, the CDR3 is TGTGCCAGCAGCCCACAGGGAGCAGAGCAGTTCTTC.

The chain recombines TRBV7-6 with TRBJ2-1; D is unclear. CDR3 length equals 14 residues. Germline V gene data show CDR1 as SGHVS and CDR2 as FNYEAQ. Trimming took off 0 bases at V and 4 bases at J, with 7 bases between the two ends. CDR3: CASSLALSYNEQFF. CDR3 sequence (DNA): TGTGCCAGCAGCTTAGCGCTAAGTTACAATGAGCAGTTCTTC.

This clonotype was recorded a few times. CDR3 sequence: CASSFGPPGTEAFF. DNA of the CDR3: TGTGCCAGCAGTTTCGGGCCCCCGGGCACTGAAGCTTTCTTT. V gene TRBV27 combines with J gene TRBJ1-1; D is unclear. CDR1 and CDR2 (germline): MNHEY, SMNVEV (reference sequence). CDR3 length equals 14 residues. V was pared by 3 bases and J by 4 bases, with 12 bases between.

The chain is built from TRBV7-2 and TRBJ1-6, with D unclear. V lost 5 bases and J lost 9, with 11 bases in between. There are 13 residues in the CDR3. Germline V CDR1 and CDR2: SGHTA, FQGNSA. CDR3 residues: CASSTRRTSPLHF. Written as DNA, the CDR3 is TGTGCCAGCAGCACGCGGAGGACTTCACCCCTCCACTTT.

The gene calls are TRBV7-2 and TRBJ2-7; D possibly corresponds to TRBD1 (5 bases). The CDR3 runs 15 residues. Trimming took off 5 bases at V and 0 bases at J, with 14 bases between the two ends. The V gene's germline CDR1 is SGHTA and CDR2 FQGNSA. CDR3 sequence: CASSPDRGYSYEQYF. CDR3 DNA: TGTGCCAGCAGCCCCGATAGGGGCTACTCCTACGAGCAGTACTTC.

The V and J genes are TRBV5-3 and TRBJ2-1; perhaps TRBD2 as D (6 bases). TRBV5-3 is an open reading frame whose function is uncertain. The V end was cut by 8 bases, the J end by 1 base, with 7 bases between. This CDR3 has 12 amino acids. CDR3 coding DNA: TGTGCCAGCGGGGGTTCCTACAATGAGCAGTTCTTC. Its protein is CASGGSYNEQFF.